These 15 T cell receptor beta chains share one sample of origin, sequenced in a study of blood T cells in healthy people across ages (dated by TCRdb to the mid-2010s). The method behind the library was 5' RACE. This sample was sequenced with an Illumina HiSeq 2500. The second PCR ran for about 7 to 11 cycles and used a J-beta primer mix along with a sample-barcoded 5' primer. TCRdb ran its own pipeline on the public reads, namely fastp trimming at Q25 and MiXCR clone calling, and kept in-frame beta chains. All rows with the same CDR3 protein become a single entry with the most common DNA and genes. For this sample there are roughly 930,000 distinct CDR3 sequences; around 48% appear just once. The ten most abundant clones make up roughly an eighth of the sample. Sequencing input: blood. These receptors were obtained from a man aged 30 to 39 in good health.

V and J are TRBV7-9 and TRBJ1-2; D might be TRBD1 (6 bases). The germline V and J ends were trimmed by 1 base and 4 bases, with 13 bases remaining between them. The CDR3 extends over 15 amino acids. The germline V gene has CDR1 SEHNR and CDR2 FQNEAQ (reference sequence). CDR3 amino acids: CASSLVTGLTYGYTF. The CDR3 region has the DNA TGTGCCAGCAGCTTAGTTACAGGGCTTACCTATGGCTACACCTTC.

This sequence joins TRBV28 and TRBJ1-1; TRBD1 aligns across 10 bases. The ends lost 7 bases at V and 5 bases at J; junction bases unmatched: 4. The CDR3 runs 13 residues. Germline values: CDR1 MDHEN, CDR2 SYDVKM. The CDR3 bases are TGTGCCAGCATGGGACAGGGGAAAACTGAAGCTTTCTTT. The encoded protein is CASMGQGKTEAFF. Complete variable domain (other parts from reference TRBV28 and TRBJ1-1): DVKVTQSSRYLVKRTGEKVFLECVQDMDHENMFWYRQDPGLGLRLIYFSYDVKMKEKGDIPEGYSVSREKKERFSLILESASTNQTSMYLCASMGQGKTEAFFGQGTRLTVV.

The CDR3 reads CASSSISGGTQETQYF. CDR3 DNA: TGTGCCAGCAGTTCCATTAGCGGGGGGACCCAAGAGACCCAGTACTTC. V is TRBV6-5 and J is TRBJ2-5, with 10 positions matching TRBD2. Germline V CDR1 and CDR2: MNHEY, SVGAGI. The J segment lost 1 base and the V segment lost 4 bases, leaving 6 bases of the junction unmatched. The CDR3 consists of 16 residues.

To note about this clonotype: The junction and the germline gene differ at one end; a read error may be behind it. CDR3 DNA sequence: TGTAGTGCTAGGCCGGGACTAGCGTCCTACGAGCAGTACTTC. It specifies CSARPGLASYEQYF. J is TRBJ2-7 and V is TRBV20-1; 10 nucleotides line up with TRBD2. Germline assignment: CDR1 DFQATT and CDR2 SNEGSKA (reference sequence). The CDR3 is made up of 14 amino acids.

The V call is TRBV6-6, the J call TRBJ2-6; 8 nucleotides match TRBD1. The V segment lost 7 bases and the J segment 1 base; nucleotides outside the gene matches: 9. Germline-derived CDR1 and CDR2 are MNHNY and SVGAGI (reference sequence). CDR3 length: 17 amino acids. The CDR3 reads CASTRQGRRSGANVLTF. DNA for the CDR3: TGTGCCAGCACCCGACAGGGGCGAAGGTCTGGGGCCAACGTCCTGACTTTC.

The V call is TRBV2, the J call TRBJ2-2, with 7 bases lining up with TRBD1. The CDR3 spans 14 residues. CDR1 and CDR2 (germline): SNHLY, FYNNEI. V was clipped by 6 bases and J by 1 base; unmatched bases: 2. The CDR3 here is CASRAGGNTGELFF. In nucleotides, the CDR3 is TGTGCCAGCAGGGCAGGGGGGAACACCGGGGAGCTGTTTTTT.

The chain is built from TRBV7-2 and TRBJ1-5, with D perhaps TRBD1 (6 bases). Trimming removed 6 bases from V and 4 bases from J, with 10 bases in between. The CDR3 has 13 amino acids. Germline CDR1 reads SGHTA; CDR2 reads FQGNSA. The DNA for the CDR3 is TGTGCCAGCAGTAAAGGGGGTAATCAGCCCCAGCATTTT. Protein product: CASSKGGNQPQHF.

The J gene is TRBJ2-3, the V gene TRBV19, with D perhaps assigned TRBD1 or TRBD2 (5 bases each). The germline CDR1 and CDR2 sequences are LNHDA and SQIVND (reference sequence). Trimming cost V 7 bases and J 4 bases, with 15 bases left between them. The CDR3 length is 14 residues. This chain's CDR3 is CASNSGTSADTQYF. The CDR3 region has the DNA TGTGCCAGTAACTCCGGGACGTCGGCAGATACGCAGTATTTT.

The rearrangement links TRBV20-1 to TRBJ2-7; perhaps TRBD2 as D (5 bases). Germline values: CDR1 DFQATT, CDR2 SNEGSKA (reference sequence). With 0 bases removed from V and 4 bases from J, the gap between germline ends came to 16 bases. The CDR3 totals 15 residues. The CDR3 nucleotides are TGCAGTGCTAGAGACCCCCGGAGGATGGTTTACGAGCAGTACTTC. Amino acids: CSARDPRRMVYEQYF.

The V gene is TRBV21-1, the J gene TRBJ2-1; TRBD1 is the table's D call and was not checked against the DNA. TRBV21-1 is a documented pseudogene. The CDR3 runs to 17 residues. CDR3 in amino acids: CASSIRPLQGSYNEQFF. The CDR3 DNA follows: TGTGCCAGCAGCATCCGACCACTACAGGGGTCCTACAATGAGCAGTTCTTC.

The rearrangement joins TRBV27 to TRBJ2-3; D tentatively fits TRBD1 or TRBD2 (6 bases each). The CDR3 extends over 15 amino acids. Germline CDR1 reads MNHEY; CDR2 reads SMNVEV (reference sequence). The V end lost 2 bases, the J end lost 4 bases, and 13 bases lay between the germline ends. The CDR3 DNA is TGTGCCAGCAGTTTAGGGGGCGGGGTGCCAGATACGCAGTATTTT. It specifies CASSLGGGVPDTQYF.

The chain combines TRBV7-2 with TRBJ2-5; D may be TRBD1 or TRBD2 (5 bases each). CDR1 and CDR2 from the germline V gene are SGHTA and FQGNSA. V was cut by 5 bases and J by 2 bases, with 18 bases left in between. The CDR3 is 16 residues long. The CDR3 sequence is CASSPGTLAPQETQYF. As DNA, the CDR3 is TGTGCCAGCAGCCCCGGGACCCTAGCCCCACAAGAGACCCAGTACTTC.

The chain employs TRBV27 and TRBJ1-5, with 7 positions matching TRBD1. This CDR3 comprises 17 residues. Germline CDR1 is MNHEY and CDR2 is SMNVEV (reference sequence). V shed 5 bases, J shed 2 bases, and the junction held 12 bases outside the gene matches. The CDR3 bases are TGTGCCAGCAGTCCTCTAGACAGGGCGGAGGGCAATCAGCCCCAGCATTTT. It is translated as CASSPLDRAEGNQPQHF.

The chain employs TRBV6-5 and TRBJ1-4; D gene ambiguous. Trimming cost V 8 bases and J 7 bases, with 14 bases left between them. The germline V gene has CDR1 MNHEY and CDR2 SVGAGI. CDR3 length: 13 residues. CDR3 protein: CASLDELGEKLFF. CDR3 DNA sequence: TGTGCCAGCCTTGACGAGCTGGGTGAAAAACTGTTTTTT.

The J gene is TRBJ2-7, the V gene TRBV3-1; D remains ambiguous. CDR3 size: 13 residues. Trimming took 4 bases from V and 5 from J, leaving 12 bases between them. The germline V gene has CDR1 LGHDT and CDR2 YNNKEL (reference sequence). The DNA for the CDR3 is TGTGCCAGCAGCCTCGGCTTAAGAAACGAGCAGTACTTC. It yields the protein CASSLGLRNEQYF.